A selection of T cell receptor beta chains follows, all from one sample in a study of cytomegalovirus exposure and HLA in healthy donors. Only in-frame clones appear in the TCRdb table, and some are missing; sequencing was by immunoSEQ multiplex PCR. The profile shows about 200,000 clones, around 80% of them singletons. Material for sequencing was PBMCs. The receptors originated from a man aged 45-65 years in good health and CMV-seronegative. Each CDR3 is given with its conserved first and last residue. The order of the fields is J gene, clone size, V gene, D gene, CDR3 DNA, CDR3 protein. D genes are given only for firm matches. Rows may omit the clone size; those that give it use once, few, many or a size class.

J gene: TRBJ2-5
clone size: NA
V gene: TRBV9
D gene: NA
CDR3 DNA: TGTGCCAGCAGCGTAGCTACGGGGTCCCAAGAGACCCAGTACTTC
CDR3 protein: CASSVATGSQETQYF

J gene: TRBJ2-4
clone size: NA
V gene: TRBV9
D gene: NA
CDR3 DNA: TGTGCCAGCAGCAGTAGCGTTTCCAAAAACATTCAGTACTTC
CDR3 protein: CASSSSVSKNIQYF

J gene: TRBJ2-5
clone size: NA
V gene: TRBV2
D gene: NA
CDR3 DNA: TGTGCCAGCAACGGGAGACAAGAGACCCAGTACTTC
CDR3 protein: CASNGRQETQYF

J gene: TRBJ1-3
clone size: NA
V gene: TRBV5-1
D gene: NA
CDR3 DNA: TGCGCCAGCAGCTTGGGTAGCGGAGCCTCTGGAAACACCATATATTTT
CDR3 protein: CASSLGSGASGNTIYF

J gene: TRBJ2-2
clone size: NA
V gene: TRBV7-6
D gene: TRBD2
CDR3 DNA: TGTGCCAGCAGCTTAATATGGCGGGAGGGCCCTACCGGGGAGCTGTTTTTT
CDR3 protein: CASSLIWREGPTGELFF

J gene: TRBJ2-7
clone size: NA
V gene: TRBV11-2
D gene: TRBD1
CDR3 DNA: TGTGCCAGCAGATTACAGGGGGCTTTCGGCGAGCAGTACTTC
CDR3 protein: CASRLQGAFGEQYF

J gene: TRBJ2-7
clone size: NA
V gene: TRBV15
D gene: TRBD1
CDR3 DNA: TGTGCCACCAGCAGAGTAGGGACAGGGGACGAGCAGTACTTC
CDR3 protein: CATSRVGTGDEQYF

J gene: TRBJ2-2
clone size: NA
V gene: TRBV21-1
D gene: NA
CDR3 DNA: TGTGCCAGCAGCAATTACTCAGGTAGAGAGACAGGGGCGAACACCGGGGAGCTGTTTTTT
CDR3 protein: CASSNYSGRETGANTGELFF

J gene: TRBJ2-5
clone size: NA
V gene: TRBV9
D gene: TRBD2
CDR3 DNA: TGTGCCAGCAGCCCGGGGACTAGCGGGAGTCAGACCCAGTACTTC
CDR3 protein: CASSPGTSGSQTQYF

J gene: TRBJ2-1
clone size: few
V gene: TRBV5-1
D gene: NA
CDR3 DNA: TGCGCCAGCAGCTCGGACATGTACAATGAGCAGTTCTTC
CDR3 protein: CASSSDMYNEQFF

J gene: TRBJ1-2
clone size: few
V gene: TRBV5-6
D gene: TRBD1
CDR3 DNA: TGTGCCAGCAAGAACCGAGGACAGGTAGCTAACTATGGCTACACCTTC
CDR3 protein: CASKNRGQVANYGYTF

J gene: TRBJ1-1
clone size: NA
V gene: TRBV2
D gene: NA
CDR3 DNA: TGTGCCAGCAGTAGTGATAGGGGCGACACTGAAGCTTTCTTT
CDR3 protein: CASSSDRGDTEAFF

J gene: TRBJ2-3
clone size: NA
V gene: TRBV14
D gene: NA
CDR3 DNA: TGTGCCAGCAGCCAAGTGCCAGGAGGGGATACGCAGTATTTT
CDR3 protein: CASSQVPGGDTQYF

J gene: TRBJ1-1
clone size: few
V gene: TRBV18
D gene: TRBD1
CDR3 DNA: TGTGCCAGCTCACCTGACAGGGGCACTGAAGCTTTCTTT
CDR3 protein: CASSPDRGTEAFF

J gene: TRBJ2-7
clone size: NA
V gene: TRBV19
D gene: TRBD1
CDR3 DNA: TGTGCCAGTAAGCAGGGGGTGGAGCAGTACTTC
CDR3 protein: CASKQGVEQYF

J gene: TRBJ2-7
clone size: NA
V gene: TRBV19
D gene: NA
CDR3 DNA: TGTGCCAGTAGCAGACAGGAATACTACGAGCAGTACTTC
CDR3 protein: CASSRQEYYEQYF

J gene: TRBJ2-2
clone size: NA
V gene: TRBV27
D gene: TRBD2
CDR3 DNA: TGTGCCAGCAGTCTCACGCCTCATACACTAGCGGTGAACACCGGGGAGCTGTTTTTT
CDR3 protein: CASSLTPHTLAVNTGELFF

J gene: TRBJ2-7
clone size: NA
V gene: TRBV6-1
D gene: TRBD1
CDR3 DNA: TGTGCCAGCAGCGAAGGTTTGGGGACAGACGACTACGAGCAGTACTTC
CDR3 protein: CASSEGLGTDDYEQYF

J gene: TRBJ1-2
clone size: NA
V gene: TRBV19
D gene: NA
CDR3 DNA: TGTGCCAGTAGTGTGACAGTAGGAGACTATGGCTACACCTTC
CDR3 protein: CASSVTVGDYGYTF

J gene: TRBJ1-4
clone size: NA
V gene: TRBV4-1
D gene: TRBD1
CDR3 DNA: TGCGCCAGCAGCCAAGGGACAGGGCTAGAAAAACTGTTTTTT
CDR3 protein: CASSQGTGLEKLFF